Listed below are T cell receptor beta chains from one sample, sequenced in a study of cytomegalovirus exposure and HLA in healthy donors. Clones were read by immunoSEQ multiplex PCR, and TCRdb kept only the in-frame ones, dropping some. Among some 140,000 clones, over 60% were seen once, and the ten largest hold about 1%. The sample comprised PBMCs. The receptors stem from a woman aged 55-75 years in good health and CMV-seronegative. CDR3s include the opening cysteine and the closing phenylalanine or tryptophan. The order of the fields is J gene, clone size, V gene, D gene, CDR3 DNA, CDR3 protein. The D gene is left open where the match is weak. The size entry is marked missing in some rows and otherwise reads once, few, many or a size class.

>TRBJ1-2|NA|TRBV6-6|NA
TGTGCCAGCAGTTACTCCGCAGGGGGCTACACCTTC
CASSYSAGGYTF
>TRBJ2-1|few|TRBV5-1|NA
TGCGCCAGCAGCTTGTCGACTCCCGGCCACAATGAGCAGTTCTTC
CASSLSTPGHNEQFF
>TRBJ1-2|once|TRBV5-1|NA
TGCGCCAGCAGCTTGGGACAGCGGGACTATGGCTACACCTTC
CASSLGQRDYGYTF
>TRBJ1-2|NA|TRBV5-1|TRBD1
TGCGCCAGCAGCGGAGCCGGGACAGGGGGGCCAACTAACTATGGCTACACCTTC
CASSGAGTGGPTNYGYTF
>TRBJ1-2|NA|TRBV30|NA
TGTGCCTGGTCCGATTGGGCGGGAAGGAACTATGGCTACACCTTC
CAWSDWAGRNYGYTF
>TRBJ1-6|NA|TRBV5-5|TRBD1
TGTGCCAGCAGCTTGGGGGGACAGGTCGACTGGAATTCACCCCTCCACTTT
CASSLGGQVDWNSPLHF
>TRBJ2-2|NA|TRBV29-1|TRBD2
TGCAGCGTTGGGGCTAGCGGGAGACTCACCGGGGAGCTGTTTTTT
CSVGASGRLTGELFF
>TRBJ1-6|once|TRBV30|NA
TGTGCCTGCACCTACAGCTATAATTCACCCCTCCACTTT
CACTYSYNSPLHF
>TRBJ1-2|once|TRBV7-9|NA
TGTGCCAGCAGCCAGGCCGGGCCGGGGGGTCACTATGGCTACACCTTC
CASSQAGPGGHYGYTF
>TRBJ2-1|NA|TRBV9|TRBD2
TGTGCCAGCGGGCGGCTAGCGGCCTACAATGAGCAGTTCTTC
CASGRLAAYNEQFF
>TRBJ2-5|once|TRBV27|NA
TGTGCCAGCAGTTACCGGGGGAGAGAGACCCAGTACTTC
CASSYRGRETQYF